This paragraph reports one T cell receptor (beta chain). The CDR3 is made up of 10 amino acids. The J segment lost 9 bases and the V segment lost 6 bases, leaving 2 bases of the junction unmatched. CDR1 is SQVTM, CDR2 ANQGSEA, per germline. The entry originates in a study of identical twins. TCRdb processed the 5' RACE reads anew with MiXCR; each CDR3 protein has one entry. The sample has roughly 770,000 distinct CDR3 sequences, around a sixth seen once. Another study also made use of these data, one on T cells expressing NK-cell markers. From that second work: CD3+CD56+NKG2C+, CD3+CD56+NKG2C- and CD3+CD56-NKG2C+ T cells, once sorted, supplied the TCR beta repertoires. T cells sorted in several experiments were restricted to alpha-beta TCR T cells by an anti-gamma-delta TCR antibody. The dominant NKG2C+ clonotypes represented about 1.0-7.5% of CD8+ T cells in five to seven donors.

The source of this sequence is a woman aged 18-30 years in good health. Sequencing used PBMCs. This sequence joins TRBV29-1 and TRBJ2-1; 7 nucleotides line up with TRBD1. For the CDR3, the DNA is TGCAGCGTCCCAGGGGGTGAGCAGTTCTTC. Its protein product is CSVPGGEQFF.